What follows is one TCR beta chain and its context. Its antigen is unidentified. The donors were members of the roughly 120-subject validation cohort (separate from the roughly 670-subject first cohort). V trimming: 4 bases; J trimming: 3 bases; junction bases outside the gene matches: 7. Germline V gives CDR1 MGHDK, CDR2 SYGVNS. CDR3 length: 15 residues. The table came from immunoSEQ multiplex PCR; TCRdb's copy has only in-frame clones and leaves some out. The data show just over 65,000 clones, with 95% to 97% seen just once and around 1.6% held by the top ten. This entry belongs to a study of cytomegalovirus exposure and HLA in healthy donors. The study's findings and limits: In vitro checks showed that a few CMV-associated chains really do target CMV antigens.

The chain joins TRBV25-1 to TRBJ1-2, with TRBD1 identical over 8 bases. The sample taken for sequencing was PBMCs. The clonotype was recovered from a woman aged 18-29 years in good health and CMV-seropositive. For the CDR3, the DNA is TGTGCCAGCAGTGGATACAGGGGGACGGACTATGGCTACACCTTC. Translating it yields CASSGYRGTDYGYTF.